The 9 T cell receptor beta chains below were found in one sample sequenced in a study of cytomegalovirus exposure and HLA in healthy donors. Primers: 60 Vbeta forward and 13 Jbeta reverse. Produced via immunoSEQ multiplex PCR; TCRdb's table is partial and in-frame only. The table includes approximately 160,000 clones, about 80% detected once. Source material: PBMCs. The receptors here all came from a woman aged 30 to 39 in good health and CMV-seropositive.

The CDR3 DNA reads as TGCAGCGTTGAAAGCCCGCGACAGGGCATTAAAGCTTTCTTT. Its translation: CSVESPRQGIKAFF. This sequence joins TRBV29-1 and TRBJ1-1; 7 bases match TRBD1. In germline, CDR1 is SQVTM, CDR2 ANQGSEA. The trim removed 2 bases at V and 9 bases at J, leaving 12 bases unmatched. CDR3 length: 14 amino acids. The variable domain in full, with the rest retrieved from reference TRBV29-1 and TRBJ1-1, is SAVISQKPSRDICQRGTSLTIQCQVDSQVTMMFWYRQQPGQSLTLIATANQGSEATYESGFVIDKFPISRPNLTFSTLTVSNMSPEDSSIYLCSVESPRQGIKAFFGQGTRLTVV.

The chain carries TRBV5-4 and TRBJ1-2, with 7 bases aligning to TRBD1. There are 15 residues in the CDR3. After removal of 0 bases from V and 8 bases from J, the junction contained 10 bases not matched to a gene. CDR1 and CDR2 from the germline V gene are SGHNT and YYREEE (reference sequence). The CDR3 reads CASSLAVVGGWGYTF. CDR3 DNA sequence: TGTGCCAGCAGCTTGGCGGTAGTAGGGGGCTGGGGCTACACCTTC.

This clone was counted only a few times. This chain uses TRBV6-1 with TRBJ2-3, with D unresolved. The germline CDR1 and CDR2 sequences are MNHNS and SASEGT. Trimming shortened V by 7 bases and J by 0 bases, and 8 bases separated the two germline ends. The CDR3 length is 13 residues. This chain's CDR3 is CASILGSTDTQYF. The CDR3, as DNA: TGTGCCAGCATACTCGGGAGCACAGATACGCAGTATTTT.

The chain combines TRBV7-2 with TRBJ2-2; 8 nucleotides align to TRBD1. This CDR3 comprises 16 residues. V lost 4 bases, J lost 0 bases, and 4 bases stayed unmatched. Looked up from germline, CDR1 is SGHTA and CDR2 is FQGNSA. This CDR3 is CASSSQGATNTGELFF. CDR3 coding DNA: TGTGCCAGCAGCTCCCAGGGGGCTACGAACACCGGGGAGCTGTTTTTT.

The chain joins TRBV28 to TRBJ1-2; D uncertain. V was trimmed by 3 bases and J by 4 bases, leaving 9 bases between them. CDR1 is MDHEN and CDR2 is SYDVKM in the germline V gene. This CDR3 is built from 13 residues. The CDR3 region has the DNA TGTGCCAGCAGTTTTAAGAGATTCTATGGCTACACCTTC. This sequence encodes CASSFKRFYGYTF.

The rearrangement links TRBV9 to TRBJ1-2; perhaps TRBD1 as D (5 bases). Germline V gives CDR1 SGDLS, CDR2 YYNGEE. The V and J ends lost 0 bases and 3 bases respectively, with 6 bases between them. The CDR3 consists of 13 residues. The CDR3 DNA reads TGTGCCAGCAGCGTAGGGGGGGACTATGGCTACACCTTC. This translates into CASSVGGDYGYTF.

The chain uses TRBV5-5 and TRBJ2-5; 10 bases fit TRBD1. After removal of 0 bases from V and 6 bases from J, the junction contained 5 bases not matched to a gene. The CDR3 runs 15 residues. Germline values: CDR1 SGHKS, CDR2 YYEKEE (reference sequence). The CDR3 loop reads CASSLAGGQGQTQYF. The CDR3 coding sequence is TGTGCCAGCAGCTTGGCGGGGGGACAGGGGCAGACCCAGTACTTC. The whole variable domain, remainder taken from reference TRBV5-5 and TRBJ2-5, is DAGVTQSPTHLIKTRGQQVTLRCSPISGHKSVSWYQQVLGQGPQFIFQYYEKEERGRGNFPDRFSARQFPNYSSELNVNALLLGDSALYLCASSLAGGQGQTQYFGPGTRLLVL.

This rearrangement joins TRBV5-1 to TRBJ2-2; D perhaps matches TRBD1 (5 bases). V lost 3 bases and J lost 0, with 12 bases in between. The CDR3 covers 16 residues. Germline loops: CDR1 SGHRS, CDR2 YFSETQ. For the CDR3, the DNA is TGCGCCAGCAGCTCCCAGGGTGGCACGAACACCGGGGAGCTGTTTTTT. Encoded protein: CASSSQGGTNTGELFF. Supplemented by reference TRBV5-1 and TRBJ2-2, the full variable domain reads KAGVTQTPRYLIKTRGQQVTLSCSPISGHRSVSWYQQTPGQGLQFLFEYFSETQRNKGNFPGRFSGRQFSNSRSEMNVSTLELGDSALYLCASSSQGGTNTGELFFGEGSRLTVL.

As to this clone: At one end, the junction sequence differs from germline, possibly due to a read error. The chain is built from TRBV4-2 and TRBJ1-5, with 9 bases aligning to TRBD1. CDR1 is LGHNA, CDR2 YNFKEQ, per germline. There are 14 residues in the CDR3. This CDR3 reads CASSPGQGKQPQHF. The CDR3 DNA reads TGTGCCAGCAGCCCGGGACAGGGCAAACAGCCCCAGCATTTT.